A selection of T cell receptor beta chains follows, all from one sample in a study of blood T cells in healthy people across ages. TCRdb re-derived calls from the 5' RACE reads in MiXCR, one entry per CDR3 protein. The top ten hold 25% to 35% of the sample, which has roughly 860,000 distinct CDR3 sequences, around two thirds seen once. The sequenced sample was blood. The receptors originated from a man aged 25-45 years in good health. Each CDR3 is given with its conserved first and last residue. Each record gives: V gene, clone size, D gene, J gene, CDR3 DNA, CDR3 protein. The D gene is left open where the match is weak. Not all rows give a size; the values are once, few, many and, for expanded clones, a class.

V gene: TRBV4-3
clone size: .
D gene: .
J gene: TRBJ2-2
CDR3 DNA: TGCGCCAGCAGCCAAGGGGGGATCGGGGAGCTGTTTTTT
CDR3 protein: CASSQGGIGELFF

V gene: TRBV7-2
clone size: few
D gene: TRBD2
J gene: TRBJ2-5
CDR3 DNA: TGTGCCAGCAGCCCAGGACTAGCAGGAGGAGGCCAAGAGACCCAGTACTTC
CDR3 protein: CASSPGLAGGGQETQYF

V gene: TRBV7-2
clone size: .
D gene: .
J gene: TRBJ2-7
CDR3 DNA: TGTGCCAGCAGCCCCAGACGGGAGAGCTCCTACGAGCAGTACTTC
CDR3 protein: CASSPRRESSYEQYF

V gene: TRBV30
clone size: .
D gene: TRBD1
J gene: TRBJ1-5
CDR3 DNA: TGTGCCTGGGACAGGGACAATCAGCCCCAGCATTTT
CDR3 protein: CAWDRDNQPQHF

V gene: TRBV12-3/TRBV12-4
clone size: .
D gene: .
J gene: TRBJ1-2
CDR3 DNA: TGTGCCAGCAGAAGGGGGGCGGTGTACTATGGCTACACCTTC
CDR3 protein: CASRRGAVYYGYTF

V gene: TRBV4-3
clone size: .
D gene: .
J gene: TRBJ2-1
CDR3 DNA: TGCGCCAGCAGCCAAGATAGGGATGTCTACAATGAGCAGTTCTTC
CDR3 protein: CASSQDRDVYNEQFF

V gene: TRBV7-6
clone size: .
D gene: .
J gene: TRBJ1-2
CDR3 DNA: TGTGCCAGCAGCAGGATTGGGGGAGTATCCTATGGCTACACCTTC
CDR3 protein: CASSRIGGVSYGYTF

V gene: TRBV29-1
clone size: .
D gene: .
J gene: TRBJ2-7
CDR3 DNA: TGCAGCGTTGAAGTCCGGCCCCCAGGCTACGAGCAGTACTTC
CDR3 protein: CSVEVRPPGYEQYF

V gene: TRBV9
clone size: .
D gene: .
J gene: TRBJ2-5
CDR3 DNA: TGTGCCAGCAGCGTAGCCCCCCGGGCTAGGCAAGAGACCCAGTACTTC
CDR3 protein: CASSVAPRARQETQYF

V gene: TRBV7-2
clone size: .
D gene: .
J gene: TRBJ2-7
CDR3 DNA: TGTGCCAGCAGCTTAGGGCATACAGCCTACGAGCAGTACTTC
CDR3 protein: CASSLGHTAYEQYF

V gene: TRBV29-1
clone size: .
D gene: .
J gene: TRBJ2-3
CDR3 DNA: TGCAGCGTCGACCACTGGGCGAGCGGCCCAGATACGCAGTATTTT
CDR3 protein: CSVDHWASGPDTQYF

V gene: TRBV12-3/TRBV12-4
clone size: .
D gene: .
J gene: TRBJ2-5
CDR3 DNA: TGTGCCAGCAGCCCCTTCGGGACTCCCAGGGCGGAGACCCAGTACTTC
CDR3 protein: CASSPFGTPRAETQYF

V gene: TRBV3-1
clone size: .
D gene: TRBD2
J gene: TRBJ2-1
CDR3 DNA: TGTGCCAGCAGCCAAGATAGCGGGGGGACCACCTACAATGAGCAGTTCTTC
CDR3 protein: CASSQDSGGTTYNEQFF

V gene: TRBV4-3
clone size: .
D gene: .
J gene: TRBJ2-2
CDR3 DNA: TGCGCCAGCAGCCAAACAATCCAAATCCCCGAGAACACCGGGGAGCTGTTTTTT
CDR3 protein: CASSQTIQIPENTGELFF

V gene: TRBV7-9
clone size: .
D gene: .
J gene: TRBJ1-1
CDR3 DNA: TGTGCCAGCAGTCATTTTGAGGACACTGAAGCTTTCTTT
CDR3 protein: CASSHFEDTEAFF

V gene: TRBV4-3
clone size: .
D gene: .
J gene: TRBJ2-2
CDR3 DNA: TGCGCCAGCAGCCAAGGGTGGGACGGGGAGCTGTTTTTT
CDR3 protein: CASSQGWDGELFF

V gene: TRBV28
clone size: .
D gene: TRBD1
J gene: TRBJ1-2
CDR3 DNA: TGTGCCAGCAGGGAACCGGGACAGGGCTATGGCTACACCTTC
CDR3 protein: CASREPGQGYGYTF

V gene: TRBV7-6
clone size: .
D gene: TRBD2
J gene: TRBJ2-1
CDR3 DNA: TGTGCCAGCAGCTTATCCCGCCCTAGCGGGGGGGCAGGTGAGCAGTTCTTC
CDR3 protein: CASSLSRPSGGAGEQFF

V gene: TRBV5-5
clone size: .
D gene: .
J gene: TRBJ1-1
CDR3 DNA: TGTGCCAGCAGCGAGACAGCGAACACTGAAGCTTTCTTT
CDR3 protein: CASSETANTEAFF

V gene: TRBV3-1
clone size: .
D gene: TRBD2
J gene: TRBJ2-1
CDR3 DNA: TGTGCCAGCAGCCAAGACAGTAGCGGGGTCGCACAGTTCTTC
CDR3 protein: CASSQDSSGVAQFF

V gene: TRBV6-2/TRBV6-3
clone size: .
D gene: TRBD1
J gene: TRBJ1-2
CDR3 DNA: TGTGCCAGCAAGCCACAGGGGGCGAGGGCTAACTATGGCTACACCTTC
CDR3 protein: CASKPQGARANYGYTF

V gene: TRBV5-1
clone size: many
D gene: .
J gene: TRBJ2-2
CDR3 DNA: TGCGCCAGCAGCCTTACGACAGGGAACACCGGGGAGCTGTTTTTT
CDR3 protein: CASSLTTGNTGELFF

V gene: TRBV9
clone size: .
D gene: .
J gene: TRBJ2-7
CDR3 DNA: TGTGCCAGCAGCGTAGGACTACTCTCCTACGAGCAGTACTTC
CDR3 protein: CASSVGLLSYEQYF

V gene: TRBV12-3/TRBV12-4
clone size: .
D gene: TRBD1
J gene: TRBJ1-5
CDR3 DNA: TGTGCCAGCAGACCCTCACAGGGGACGGGACAGCCCCAGCATTTT
CDR3 protein: CASRPSQGTGQPQHF

V gene: TRBV20-1
clone size: few
D gene: TRBD2
J gene: TRBJ2-3
CDR3 DNA: TGCAGTGCTAGAGAGCTTAGCGGGGGCCGCACAGATACGCAGTATTTT
CDR3 protein: CSARELSGGRTDTQYF

V gene: TRBV27
clone size: few
D gene: TRBD1
J gene: TRBJ1-2
CDR3 DNA: TGTGCCAGCAGTTTCGGGACAGGGGTGGGAGGCTACACCTTC
CDR3 protein: CASSFGTGVGGYTF

V gene: TRBV9
clone size: .
D gene: TRBD2
J gene: TRBJ2-5
CDR3 DNA: TGTGCCAGCAGTGGTAGCGGGGGGGTCCAAGAGACCCAGTACTTC
CDR3 protein: CASSGSGGVQETQYF

V gene: TRBV5-6
clone size: .
D gene: .
J gene: TRBJ1-2
CDR3 DNA: TGTGCCAGCAGCTTGGGGACGCTATCCCTTAACTATGGCTACACCTTC
CDR3 protein: CASSLGTLSLNYGYTF